This T cell receptor (beta chain) originates from a study of identical twins. Study-wide results and limits: For out-of-frame beta sequences, excess twin sharing was weaker. Abundant beta clonotypes from cord blood bore fewer insertions; memory repertoires lacked this pattern.

TCRdb reprocessed the 5' RACE reads with MiXCR, giving one entry per CDR3 protein. Of 200,000 to 250,000 distinct CDR3 sequences listed, 5% to 7% are singletons. Details on this clonotype: Its target is not known.

These data are also associated with another study on T cells expressing NK-cell markers. As that study records: The authors derived TCR beta repertoires from sorted CD3+CD56+NKG2C+, CD3+CD56+NKG2C- and CD3+CD56-NKG2C+ T cells. The contribution of dominant NKG2C+ clonotypes to CD8+ T cells in about 6 donors was roughly 1.0-7.5%.

This receptor was taken from a woman aged 18-29 years in good health. The sample consisted of CD8+ T cells sorted from blood.

The CDR3 spells CASSWTLGEETQYF. Written as DNA, the CDR3 is TGTGCCAGCAGCTGGACCTTGGGGGAAGAGACCCAGTACTTC. This chain uses TRBV5-5 with TRBJ2-5; D assignment may be TRBD1 or TRBD2 (5 bases each). The germline V and J ends were trimmed by 3 bases and 3 bases, with 12 bases remaining between them. The germline gives CDR1 SGHKS, CDR2 YYEKEE (reference sequence). The CDR3 is 14 residues long.